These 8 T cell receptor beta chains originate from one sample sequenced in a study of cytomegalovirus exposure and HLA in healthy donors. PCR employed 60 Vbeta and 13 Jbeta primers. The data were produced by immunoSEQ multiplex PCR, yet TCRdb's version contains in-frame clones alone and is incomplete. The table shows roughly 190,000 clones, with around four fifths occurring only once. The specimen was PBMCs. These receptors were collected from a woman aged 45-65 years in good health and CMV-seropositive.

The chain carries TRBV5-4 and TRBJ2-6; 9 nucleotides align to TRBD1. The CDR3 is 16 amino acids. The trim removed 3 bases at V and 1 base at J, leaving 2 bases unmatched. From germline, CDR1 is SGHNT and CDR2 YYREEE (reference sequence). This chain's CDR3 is CASSSGQGSGANVLTF. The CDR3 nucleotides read TGTGCCAGCAGCTCGGGACAGGGTTCTGGGGCCAACGTCCTGACTTTC. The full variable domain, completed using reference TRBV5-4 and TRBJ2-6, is ETGVTQSPTHLIKTRGQQVTLRCSSQSGHNTVSWYQQALGQGPQFIFQYYREEENGRGNFPPRFSGLQFPNYSSELNVNALELDDSALYLCASSSGQGSGANVLTFGAGSRLTVL.

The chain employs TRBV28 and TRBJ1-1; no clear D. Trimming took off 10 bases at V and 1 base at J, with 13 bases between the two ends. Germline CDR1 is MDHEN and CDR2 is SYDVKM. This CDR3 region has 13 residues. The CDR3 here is CATRGPKNTEAFF. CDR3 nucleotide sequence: TGTGCCACCCGAGGTCCGAAGAACACTGAAGCTTTCTTT.

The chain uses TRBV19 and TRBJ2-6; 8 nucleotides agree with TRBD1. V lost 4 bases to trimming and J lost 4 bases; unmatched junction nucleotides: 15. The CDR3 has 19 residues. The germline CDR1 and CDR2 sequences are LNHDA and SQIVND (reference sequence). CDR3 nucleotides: TGTGCCAGTAGTAGGGCCGGGACAGGTGCCGAGGTGGGGGCCAACGTCCTGACTTTC. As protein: CASSRAGTGAEVGANVLTF.

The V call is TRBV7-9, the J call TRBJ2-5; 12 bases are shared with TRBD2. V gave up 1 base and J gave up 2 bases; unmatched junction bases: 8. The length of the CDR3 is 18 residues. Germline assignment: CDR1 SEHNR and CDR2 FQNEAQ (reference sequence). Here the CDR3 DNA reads TGTGCCAGCAGCTTAGGACTAGCGGGGGCCTCAGCTCAAGAGACCCAGTACTTC. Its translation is CASSLGLAGASAQETQYF.

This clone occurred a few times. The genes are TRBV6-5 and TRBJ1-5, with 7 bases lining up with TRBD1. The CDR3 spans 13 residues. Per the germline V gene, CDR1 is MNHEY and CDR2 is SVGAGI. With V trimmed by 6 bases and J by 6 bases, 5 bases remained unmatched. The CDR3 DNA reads TGTGCCAGCAGATTAAACAGGGGTCAGCCCCAGCATTTT. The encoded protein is CASRLNRGQPQHF.

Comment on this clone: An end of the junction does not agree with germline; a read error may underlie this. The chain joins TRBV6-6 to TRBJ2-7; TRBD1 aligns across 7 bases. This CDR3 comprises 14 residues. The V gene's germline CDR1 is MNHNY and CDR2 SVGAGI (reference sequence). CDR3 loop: CASSGWDSSHEQYF. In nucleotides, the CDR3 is TGTGCCAGCAGTGGCTGGGACAGCTCCCACGAGCAGTACTTC.

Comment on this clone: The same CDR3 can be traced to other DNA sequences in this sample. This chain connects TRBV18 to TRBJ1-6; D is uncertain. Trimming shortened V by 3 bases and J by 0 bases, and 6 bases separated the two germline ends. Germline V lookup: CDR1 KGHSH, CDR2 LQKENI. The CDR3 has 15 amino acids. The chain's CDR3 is CASSPESSYNSPLHF. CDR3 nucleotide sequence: TGTGCCAGCTCACCTGAGAGCTCCTATAATTCACCCCTCCACTTT.

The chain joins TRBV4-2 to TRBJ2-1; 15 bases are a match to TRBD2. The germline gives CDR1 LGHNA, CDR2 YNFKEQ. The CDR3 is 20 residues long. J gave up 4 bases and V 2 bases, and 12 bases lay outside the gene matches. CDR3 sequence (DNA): TGTGCCAGCAGCCAAAGGACCGGGACTAGCGGGGGGACGAAATACAATGAGCAGTTCTTC. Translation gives CASSQRTGTSGGTKYNEQFF.